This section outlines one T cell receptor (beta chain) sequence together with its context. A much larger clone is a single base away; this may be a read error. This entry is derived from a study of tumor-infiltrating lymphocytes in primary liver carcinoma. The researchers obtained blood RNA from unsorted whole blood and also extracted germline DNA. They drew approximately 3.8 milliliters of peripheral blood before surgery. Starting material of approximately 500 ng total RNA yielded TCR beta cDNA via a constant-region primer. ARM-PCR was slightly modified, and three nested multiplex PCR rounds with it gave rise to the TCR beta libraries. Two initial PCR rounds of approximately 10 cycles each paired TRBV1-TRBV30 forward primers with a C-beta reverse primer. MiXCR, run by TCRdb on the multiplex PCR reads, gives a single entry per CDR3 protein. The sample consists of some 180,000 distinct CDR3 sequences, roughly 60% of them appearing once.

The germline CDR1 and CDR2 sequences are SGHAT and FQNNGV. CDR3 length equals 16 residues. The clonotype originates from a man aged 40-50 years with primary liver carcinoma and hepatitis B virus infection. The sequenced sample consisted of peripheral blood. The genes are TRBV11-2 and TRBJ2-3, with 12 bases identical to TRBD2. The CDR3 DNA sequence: TGTGCCAGCAGCTTGGGACTAGCGGGCGTCACAGATACGCGGTATTTT. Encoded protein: CASSLGLAGVTDTRYF.